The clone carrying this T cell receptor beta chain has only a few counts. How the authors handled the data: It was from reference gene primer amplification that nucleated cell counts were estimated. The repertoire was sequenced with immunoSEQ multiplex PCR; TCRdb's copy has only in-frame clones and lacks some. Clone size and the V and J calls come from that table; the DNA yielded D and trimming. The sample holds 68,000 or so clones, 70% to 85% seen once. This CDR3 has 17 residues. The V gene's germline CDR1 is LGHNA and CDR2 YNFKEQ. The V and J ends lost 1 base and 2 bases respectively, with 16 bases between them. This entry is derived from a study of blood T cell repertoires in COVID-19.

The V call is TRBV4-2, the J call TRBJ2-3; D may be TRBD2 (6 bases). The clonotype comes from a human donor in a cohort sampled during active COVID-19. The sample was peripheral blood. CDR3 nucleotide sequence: TGTGCCAGCAGCCAAGGGACCGGGACTCGCTACACAGATACGCAGTATTTT. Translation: CASSQGTGTRYTDTQYF.